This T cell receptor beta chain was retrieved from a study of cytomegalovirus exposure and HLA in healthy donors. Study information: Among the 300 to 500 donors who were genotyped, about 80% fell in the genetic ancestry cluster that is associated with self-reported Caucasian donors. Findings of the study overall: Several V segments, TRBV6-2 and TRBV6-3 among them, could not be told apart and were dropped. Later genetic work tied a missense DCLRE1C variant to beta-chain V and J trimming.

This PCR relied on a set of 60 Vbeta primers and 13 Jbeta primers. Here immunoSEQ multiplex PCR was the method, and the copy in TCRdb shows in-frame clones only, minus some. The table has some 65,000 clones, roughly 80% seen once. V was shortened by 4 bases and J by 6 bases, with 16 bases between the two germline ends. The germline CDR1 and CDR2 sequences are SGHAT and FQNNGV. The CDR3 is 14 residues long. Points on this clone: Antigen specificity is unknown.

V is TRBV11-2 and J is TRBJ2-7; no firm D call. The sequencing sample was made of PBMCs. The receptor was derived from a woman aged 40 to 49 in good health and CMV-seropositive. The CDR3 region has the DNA TGTGCCAGCAGCTCTTATAACAGTGACGGCGAGCAGTACTTC. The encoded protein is CASSSYNSDGEQYF.